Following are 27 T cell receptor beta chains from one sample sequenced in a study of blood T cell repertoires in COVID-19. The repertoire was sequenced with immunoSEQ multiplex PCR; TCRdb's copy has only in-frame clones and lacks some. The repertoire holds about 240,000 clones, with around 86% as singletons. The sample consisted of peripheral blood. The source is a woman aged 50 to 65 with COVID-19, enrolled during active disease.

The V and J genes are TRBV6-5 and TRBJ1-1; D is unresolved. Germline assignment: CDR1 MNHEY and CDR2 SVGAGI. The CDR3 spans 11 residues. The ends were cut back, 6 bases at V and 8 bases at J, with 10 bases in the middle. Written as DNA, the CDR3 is TGTGCCAGCAGGTCGGTACAGGAAGCTTTCTTT. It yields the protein CASRSVQEAFF.

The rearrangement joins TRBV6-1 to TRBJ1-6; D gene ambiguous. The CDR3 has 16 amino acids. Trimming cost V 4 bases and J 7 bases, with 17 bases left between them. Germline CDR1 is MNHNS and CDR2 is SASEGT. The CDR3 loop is CASSGPSGVENSPLHF. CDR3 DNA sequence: TGTGCCAGCAGTGGTCCCTCAGGTGTGGAAAATTCACCCCTCCACTTT.

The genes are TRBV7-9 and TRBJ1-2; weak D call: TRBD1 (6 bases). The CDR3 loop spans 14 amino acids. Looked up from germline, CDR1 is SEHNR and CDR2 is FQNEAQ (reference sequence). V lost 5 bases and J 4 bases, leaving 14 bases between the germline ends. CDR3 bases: TGTGCCAGCAGCCAGGGGCCTAGGGGCTATGGCTACACCTTC. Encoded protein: CASSQGPRGYGYTF.

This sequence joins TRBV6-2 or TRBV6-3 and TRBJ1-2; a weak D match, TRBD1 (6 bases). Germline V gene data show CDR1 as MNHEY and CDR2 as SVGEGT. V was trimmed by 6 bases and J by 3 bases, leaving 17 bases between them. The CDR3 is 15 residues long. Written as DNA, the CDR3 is TGTGCCAGCAGCCCCGGCCGGGGGGCTGACTATGGCTACACCTTC. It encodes CASSPGRGADYGYTF.

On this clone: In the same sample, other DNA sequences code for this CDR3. The CDR3 loop is CASSPRQANYGYTF. DNA for the CDR3: TGTGCCAGCAGTCCCCGACAGGCTAACTATGGCTACACCTTC. This chain joins TRBV27 and TRBJ1-2; a possible D gene is TRBD1 (6 bases). V was cut by 5 bases and J by 0 bases, with 10 bases left in between. The CDR3 length is 14 residues. Germline loops: CDR1 MNHEY, CDR2 SMNVEV (reference sequence).

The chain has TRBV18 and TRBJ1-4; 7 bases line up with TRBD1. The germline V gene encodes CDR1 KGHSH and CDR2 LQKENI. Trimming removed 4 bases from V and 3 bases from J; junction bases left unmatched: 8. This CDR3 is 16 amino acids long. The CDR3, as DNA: TGTGCCAGCTCACTAGACACCGGGACAGCTAATGAAAAACTGTTTTTT. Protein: CASSLDTGTANEKLFF.

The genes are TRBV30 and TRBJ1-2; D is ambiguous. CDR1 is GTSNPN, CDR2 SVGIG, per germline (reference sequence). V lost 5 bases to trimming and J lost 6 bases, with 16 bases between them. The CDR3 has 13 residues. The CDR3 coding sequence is TGTGCCTGGCTCAGAACCCGTTTGGATGGCTACACCTTC. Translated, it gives CAWLRTRLDGYTF.

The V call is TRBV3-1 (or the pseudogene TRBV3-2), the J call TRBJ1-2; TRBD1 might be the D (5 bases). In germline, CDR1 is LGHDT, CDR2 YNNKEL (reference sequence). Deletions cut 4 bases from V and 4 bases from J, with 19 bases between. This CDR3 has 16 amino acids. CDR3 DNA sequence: TGTGCCAGCAGCCCAACGAGGACGCCCCAGGGCTATGGCTACACCTTC. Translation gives CASSPTRTPQGYGYTF.

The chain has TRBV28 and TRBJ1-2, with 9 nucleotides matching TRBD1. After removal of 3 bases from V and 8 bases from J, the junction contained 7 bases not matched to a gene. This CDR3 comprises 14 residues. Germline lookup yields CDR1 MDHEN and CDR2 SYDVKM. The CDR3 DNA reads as TGTGCCAGCAGTTTGGTGGGGACAGGGACGGGCTACACCTTC. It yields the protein CASSLVGTGTGYTF.

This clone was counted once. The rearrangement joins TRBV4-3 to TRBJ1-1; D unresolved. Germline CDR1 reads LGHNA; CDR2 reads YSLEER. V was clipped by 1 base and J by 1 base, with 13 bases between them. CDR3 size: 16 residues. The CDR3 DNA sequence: TGCGCCAGCAGCCAAGTGGCCCGATGGAGGAACACTGAAGCTTTCTTT. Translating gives CASSQVARWRNTEAFF.

The CDR3 spells CASSLSTGTPEAFF. The CDR3 DNA follows: TGTGCCAGCAGCTTGAGCACAGGGACCCCTGAAGCTTTCTTT. The rearrangement links TRBV7-8 to TRBJ1-1; possible D gene TRBD1, 6 bases. The CDR3 length is 14 residues. V dropped 3 bases and J dropped 6 bases, with 14 bases sitting between them. Germline loops: CDR1 SGHVS, CDR2 FQNEAQ.

In DNA, the CDR3 is TGTGCTAGTGGCTGGGAGCCCACGGAGGGAAACACCATATATTTT. This encodes CASGWEPTEGNTIYF. This chain links TRBV12-5 with TRBJ1-3; D ambiguous. Per germline, CDR1 LGHNT and CDR2 FRNRAP. Trimming left V 6 bases short and J 4 bases short, with 16 bases between. The CDR3 consists of 15 residues.

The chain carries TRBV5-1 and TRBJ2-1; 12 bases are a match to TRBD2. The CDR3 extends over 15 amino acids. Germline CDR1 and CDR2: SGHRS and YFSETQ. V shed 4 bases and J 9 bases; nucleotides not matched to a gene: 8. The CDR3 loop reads CASSPPSGGAVEQFF. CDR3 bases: TGCGCCAGCAGCCCCCCTAGCGGGGGGGCCGTTGAGCAGTTCTTC. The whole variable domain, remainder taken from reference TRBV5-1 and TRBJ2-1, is KAGVTQTPRYLIKTRGQQVTLSCSPISGHRSVSWYQQTPGQGLQFLFEYFSETQRNKGNFPGRFSGRQFSNSRSEMNVSTLELGDSALYLCASSPPSGGAVEQFFGPGTRLTVL.

This chain's CDR3 is CASSRTGEYEKLFF. CDR3 coding DNA: TGTGCCAGCAGTCGGACAGGGGAATATGAAAAACTGTTTTTT. This chain joins TRBV6-5 and TRBJ1-4; TRBD1 aligns across 9 bases. The CDR3 consists of 14 residues. Germline V CDR1 and CDR2: MNHEY, SVGAGI. V dropped 5 bases and J dropped 6; count of bases not matched to a gene: 4.

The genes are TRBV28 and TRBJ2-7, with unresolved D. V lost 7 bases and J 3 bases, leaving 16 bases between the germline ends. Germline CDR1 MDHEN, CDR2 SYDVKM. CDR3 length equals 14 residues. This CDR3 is CASNLPSYSYEQYF. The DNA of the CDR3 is TGTGCCAGCAACCTACCGAGCTACAGCTACGAGCAGTACTTC.

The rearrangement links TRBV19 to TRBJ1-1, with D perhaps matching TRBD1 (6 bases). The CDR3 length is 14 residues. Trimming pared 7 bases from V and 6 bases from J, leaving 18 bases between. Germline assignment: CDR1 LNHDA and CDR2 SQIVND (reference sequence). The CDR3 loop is CASISGGRGAEAFF. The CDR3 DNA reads TGTGCCAGTATCAGCGGGGGCCGGGGGGCTGAAGCTTTCTTT.

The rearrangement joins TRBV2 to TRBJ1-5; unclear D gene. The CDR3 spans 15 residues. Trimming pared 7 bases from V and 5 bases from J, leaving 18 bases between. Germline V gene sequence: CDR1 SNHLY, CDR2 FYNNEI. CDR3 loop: CASTPPGRTYQPQHF. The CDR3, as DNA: TGTGCCAGCACCCCTCCGGGAAGGACCTATCAGCCCCAGCATTTT.

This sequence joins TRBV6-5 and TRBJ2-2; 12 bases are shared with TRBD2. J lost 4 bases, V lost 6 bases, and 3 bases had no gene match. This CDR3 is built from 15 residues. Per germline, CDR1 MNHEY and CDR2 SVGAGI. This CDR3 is CASSPGLAGTGELFF. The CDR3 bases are TGTGCCAGCAGCCCGGGACTAGCGGGCACCGGGGAGCTGTTTTTT.

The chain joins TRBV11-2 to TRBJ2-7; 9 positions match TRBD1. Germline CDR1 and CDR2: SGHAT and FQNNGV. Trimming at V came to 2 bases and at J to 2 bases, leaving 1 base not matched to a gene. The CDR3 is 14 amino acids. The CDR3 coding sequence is TGTGCCAGCAGCTTAACAGGGGGCCCCTACGAGCAGTACTTC. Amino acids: CASSLTGGPYEQYF.

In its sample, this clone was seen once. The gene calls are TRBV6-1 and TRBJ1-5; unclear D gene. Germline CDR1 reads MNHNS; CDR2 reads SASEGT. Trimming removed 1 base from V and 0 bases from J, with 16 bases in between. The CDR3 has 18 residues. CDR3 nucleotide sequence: TGTGCCAGCAGTGAAGGAAACGCGGGGATCTATAGCAATCAGCCCCAGCATTTT. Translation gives CASSEGNAGIYSNQPQHF.

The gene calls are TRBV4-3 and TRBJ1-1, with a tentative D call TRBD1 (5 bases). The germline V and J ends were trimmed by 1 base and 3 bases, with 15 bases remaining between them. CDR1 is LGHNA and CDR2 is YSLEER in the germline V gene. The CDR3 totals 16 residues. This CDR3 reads CASSQGSAGRYTEAFF. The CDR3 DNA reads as TGCGCCAGCAGCCAAGGTTCGGCAGGGAGGTACACTGAAGCTTTCTTT.

The CDR3 nucleotides are TGTGCCAGCAGCCTCCCCGGTGGCCTGGCGGCCTACGAGCAGTACTTC. Amino acid sequence: CASSLPGGLAAYEQYF. The V and J genes are TRBV14 and TRBJ2-7, with no clear D. V lost 4 bases to trimming and J lost 2 bases, with 18 bases between them. The CDR3 is made up of 16 amino acids. Looked up from germline, CDR1 is SGHDN and CDR2 is FVKESK.

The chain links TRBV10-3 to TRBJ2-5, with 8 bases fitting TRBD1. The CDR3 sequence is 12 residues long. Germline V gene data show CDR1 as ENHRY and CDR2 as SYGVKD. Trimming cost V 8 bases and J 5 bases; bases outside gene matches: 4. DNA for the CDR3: TGTGCCATCTCAGGGGGCCGGGAGACCCAGTACTTC. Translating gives CAISGGRETQYF.

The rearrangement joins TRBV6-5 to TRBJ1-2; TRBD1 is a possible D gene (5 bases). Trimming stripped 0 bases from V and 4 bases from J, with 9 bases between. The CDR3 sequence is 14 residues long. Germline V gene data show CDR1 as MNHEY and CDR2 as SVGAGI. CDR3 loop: CASSYSAGIYGYTF. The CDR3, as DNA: TGTGCCAGCAGTTACTCGGCAGGGATCTATGGCTACACCTTC.

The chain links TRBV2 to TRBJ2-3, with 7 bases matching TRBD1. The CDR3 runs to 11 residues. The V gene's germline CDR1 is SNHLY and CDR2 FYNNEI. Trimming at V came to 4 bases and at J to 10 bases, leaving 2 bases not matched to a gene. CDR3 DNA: TGTGCCAGCAGTGTTACAGGGGCGCAGTATTTT. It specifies CASSVTGAQYF.

The CDR3 sequence: CASSSYREDTQYF. CDR3 nucleotide sequence: TGTGCCAGCAGCTCGTACAGGGAGGATACGCAGTATTTT. This rearrangement joins TRBV7-6 to TRBJ2-3; tentative D call: TRBD1 (6 bases). This CDR3 comprises 13 residues. Germline V gene data show CDR1 as SGHVS and CDR2 as FNYEAQ. Between the trimmed V and J ends, which lost 4 bases and 6 bases, there was a span of 11 bases.

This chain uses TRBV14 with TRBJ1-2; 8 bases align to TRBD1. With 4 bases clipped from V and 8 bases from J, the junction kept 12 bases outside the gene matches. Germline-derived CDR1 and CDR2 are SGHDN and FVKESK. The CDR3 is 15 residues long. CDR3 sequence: CASSLQTGAPGGYTF. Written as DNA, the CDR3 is TGTGCCAGCAGCCTACAGACAGGGGCGCCGGGGGGCTACACCTTC.